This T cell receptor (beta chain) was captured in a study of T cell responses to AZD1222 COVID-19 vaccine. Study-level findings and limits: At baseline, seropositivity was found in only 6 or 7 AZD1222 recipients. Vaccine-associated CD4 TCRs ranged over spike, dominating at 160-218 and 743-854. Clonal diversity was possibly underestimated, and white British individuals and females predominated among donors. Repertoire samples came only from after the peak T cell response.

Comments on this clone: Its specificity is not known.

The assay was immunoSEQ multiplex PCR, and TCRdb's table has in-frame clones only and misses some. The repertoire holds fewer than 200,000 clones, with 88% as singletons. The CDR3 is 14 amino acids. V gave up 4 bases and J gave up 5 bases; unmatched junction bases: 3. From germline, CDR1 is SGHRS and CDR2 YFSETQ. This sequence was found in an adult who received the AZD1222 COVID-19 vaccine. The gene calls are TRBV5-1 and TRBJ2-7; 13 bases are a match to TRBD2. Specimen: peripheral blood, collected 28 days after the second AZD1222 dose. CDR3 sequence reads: CASSRTSGSDEQYF. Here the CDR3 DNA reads TGCGCCAGCAGCAGGACTAGCGGGAGTGACGAGCAGTACTTC.